The 9 T cell receptor beta chains below were found in one sample sequenced in a study of blood T cell repertoires in COVID-19. TCRdb's table, derived via immunoSEQ multiplex PCR, lists solely in-frame clones and lacks some. The repertoire holds about 210,000 clones, with roughly 80% as singletons. Sequencing was performed on peripheral blood. These receptor sequences come from a woman of 80 years or more with COVID-19, enrolled during active disease.

The gene calls are TRBV4-1 and TRBJ2-1; 11 bases are a match to TRBD2. Per germline, CDR1 MGHRA and CDR2 YSYEKL. This CDR3 contains 16 residues. J gave up 7 bases and V 3 bases, and 8 bases lay outside the gene matches. CDR3 protein: CASSQVSGGAGNEQFF. The CDR3 nucleotides are TGCGCCAGCAGCCAGGTTAGCGGGGGGGCCGGTAATGAGCAGTTCTTC.

The rearrangement joins TRBV27 to TRBJ2-1, with TRBD2 matching 7 bases. Germline trimming cut 1 base from V and 4 bases from J; bases unmatched to any gene: 7. The CDR3 has 16 amino acids. In germline, CDR1 is MNHEY, CDR2 SMNVEV (reference sequence). CDR3 sequence (DNA): TGTGCCAGCAGTTTATTGGCGGGGGTATCTTACAATGAGCAGTTCTTC. Its translation is CASSLLAGVSYNEQFF.

The CDR3 region has the DNA TGTGCCAGCAGTTACTCGAACTCGGGAACCTATGGCTACACCTTC. Its translation: CASSYSNSGTYGYTF. The V call is TRBV6-5, the J call TRBJ1-2; D unresolved. V was cut by 0 bases and J by 4 bases, with 12 bases left in between. This CDR3 has 15 amino acids. Germline V gene sequence: CDR1 MNHEY, CDR2 SVGAGI.

The chain combines TRBV6-6 with TRBJ1-4; D unclear. The V end lost 8 bases, the J end lost 4 bases, and 14 bases lay between the germline ends. Germline V gene sequence: CDR1 MNHNY, CDR2 SVGAGI (reference sequence). This CDR3 has 14 amino acids. CDR3 residues: CASRIQSFNEKLFF. The CDR3, as DNA: TGTGCCAGCCGCATACAGTCCTTTAATGAAAAACTGTTTTTT.

The chain has TRBV24-1 and TRBJ2-6; maybe TRBD2 (6 bases). The germline V gene encodes CDR1 KGHDR and CDR2 SFDVKD. There are 16 residues in the CDR3. V was trimmed by 4 bases and J by 2 bases, leaving 11 bases between them. CDR3 bases: TGTGCCACCAGTGACCCCACTAGCACTGGGGCCAACGTCCTGACTTTC. Its translation is CATSDPTSTGANVLTF.

This clone was detected once. The rearrangement uses TRBV5-1 and TRBJ1-4, with a tentative D call TRBD1 (6 bases). The CDR3 loop spans 14 amino acids. V was cut by 7 bases and J by 4 bases, with 14 bases left in between. Germline loops: CDR1 SGHRS, CDR2 YFSETQ. CDR3 DNA: TGCGCCAGCGGTTCGACAGGTCTTAATGAAAAACTGTTTTTT. Its translation is CASGSTGLNEKLFF.

The count of this clone is one. Written as DNA, the CDR3 is TGTGCCAGCAGTTTTACGGTAGGGGGAATGGACTATGGCTACACCTTC. This sequence encodes CASSFTVGGMDYGYTF. V gene TRBV28 combines with J gene TRBJ1-2; D might be TRBD1 (6 bases). Trimming took off 3 bases at V and 3 bases at J, with 17 bases between the two ends. Per germline, CDR1 MDHEN and CDR2 SYDVKM. The CDR3 totals 16 residues.

This chain connects TRBV6-5 to TRBJ2-1; 7 bases map to TRBD1. The CDR3 is 12 amino acids. The germline CDR1 and CDR2 sequences are MNHEY and SVGAGI. J was trimmed by 10 bases and V by 6 bases; bases with no gene match: 6. The CDR3 sequence is CASSPTGNEQFF. CDR3 in DNA: TGTGCCAGCAGCCCGACAGGGAACGAGCAGTTCTTC.

This clone has a handful of counts. The chain uses TRBV7-9 and TRBJ1-3, with D hard to call. Trimming took 1 base from V and 0 from J, leaving 16 bases between them. Germline V gives CDR1 SEHNR, CDR2 FQNEAQ (reference sequence). CDR3 length equals 18 residues. The CDR3 loop is CASSLVVRRLNSGNTIYF. CDR3 coding DNA: TGTGCCAGCAGCTTAGTAGTGAGAAGACTAAACTCTGGAAACACCATATATTTT. Full variable domain (missing parts from reference TRBV7-9 and TRBJ1-3): DTGVSQNPRHKITKRGQNVTFRCDPISEHNRLYWYRQTLGQGPEFLTYFQNEAQLEKSRLLSDRFSAERPKGSFSTLEIQRTEQGDSAMYLCASSLVVRRLNSGNTIYFGEGSWLTVV.